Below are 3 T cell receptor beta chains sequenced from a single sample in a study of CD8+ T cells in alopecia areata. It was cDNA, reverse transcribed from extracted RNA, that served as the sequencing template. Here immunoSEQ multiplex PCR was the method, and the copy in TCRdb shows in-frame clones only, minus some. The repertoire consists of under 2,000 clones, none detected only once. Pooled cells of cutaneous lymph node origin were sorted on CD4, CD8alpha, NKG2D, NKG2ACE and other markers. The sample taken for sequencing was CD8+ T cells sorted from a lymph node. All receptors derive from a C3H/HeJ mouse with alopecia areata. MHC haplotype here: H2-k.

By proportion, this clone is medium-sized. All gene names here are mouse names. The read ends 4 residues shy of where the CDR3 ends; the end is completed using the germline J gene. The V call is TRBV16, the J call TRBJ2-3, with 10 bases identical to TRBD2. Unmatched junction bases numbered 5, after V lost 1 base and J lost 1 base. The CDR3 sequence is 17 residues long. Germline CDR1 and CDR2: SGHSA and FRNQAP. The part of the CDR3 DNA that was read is TGTGCAAGCAGCTTAGTCTGGGGGGGCGCTGGTGCAGAA. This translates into CASSLVWGGAGAE. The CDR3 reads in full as CASSLVWGGAGAETLYF.

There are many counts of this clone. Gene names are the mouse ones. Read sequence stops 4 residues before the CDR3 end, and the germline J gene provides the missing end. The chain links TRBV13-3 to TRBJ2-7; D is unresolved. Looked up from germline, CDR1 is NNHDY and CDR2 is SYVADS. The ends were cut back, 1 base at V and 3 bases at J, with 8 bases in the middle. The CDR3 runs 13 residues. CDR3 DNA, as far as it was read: TGTGCCAGCAGTGATAACACCCTCTAT. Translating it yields CASSDNTLY. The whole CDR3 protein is CASSDNTLYEQYF.

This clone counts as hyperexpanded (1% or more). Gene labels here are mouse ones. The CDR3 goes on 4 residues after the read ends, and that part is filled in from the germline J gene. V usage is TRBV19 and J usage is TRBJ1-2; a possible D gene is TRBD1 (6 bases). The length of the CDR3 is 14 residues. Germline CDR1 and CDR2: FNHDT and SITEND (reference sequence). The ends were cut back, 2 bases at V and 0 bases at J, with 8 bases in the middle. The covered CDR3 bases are TGTGCCAGCAGTATGGGACAAACAAACTCC. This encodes CASSMGQTNS. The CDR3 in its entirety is CASSMGQTNSDYTF.